The present TCR beta chain was sequenced within a study of blood T cells in healthy people across ages. A second PCR, run for about 7 to 12 cycles, used a sample-barcoded 5' primer plus a J-beta primer mix. TCRdb re-analysed the 5' RACE reads in MiXCR, keeping a single row per CDR3 protein. Counted here are roughly 800,000 distinct CDR3 sequences, just under 25% occurring once; the ten biggest clones make up approximately 4%. The germline V gene has CDR1 SGHTA and CDR2 FQGTGA. The CDR3 covers 14 residues. The ends were cut back, 2 bases at V and 6 bases at J, with 13 bases in the middle. In addition, the sample was reused for a study of T cells of mothers and their children. According to that study: Sequencing returned over 10 million TCR beta CDR3 reads per mother and around 3 million per child. Among related mother-child pairs, overlap was slightly higher than in unrelated pairs, though not significantly.

Specimen: blood. This TCR came from a boy younger than 18 in good health. The chain carries TRBV7-3 and TRBJ1-1; possibly TRBD1 for D (5 bases). The CDR3 region has the DNA TGTGCCAGCAGCTTAGTAGGGGAGAGGGCTGAAGCTTTCTTT. Translation gives CASSLVGERAEAFF.